This T cell receptor beta chain stems from a study of identical twins. The CDR3 is 16 residues long. V lost 7 bases to trimming and J lost 1 base; unmatched junction nucleotides: 8. Germline V gene sequence: CDR1 MNHNS, CDR2 SASEGT. Regarding the study as a whole: One should note that invariant MAIT and iNKT cells could partly confound zero-insertion analyses. Whereas memory repertoires showed no such difference, abundant cord blood beta clonotypes carried fewer insertions.

With template switching, a universal primer site was added, and the cDNA carried unique molecular identifiers. TCRdb used MiXCR to reprocess the 5' RACE reads, holding one entry per CDR3 protein. The data contain 300,000 to 400,000 distinct CDR3 sequences, approximately 13% of them singletons. In this sample, this clonotype turned up a few times. Its antigen remains unidentified. A further study also used this sample, focusing on yellow fever vaccine responses in identical twins.

The V call is TRBV6-1, the J call TRBJ2-1; TRBD2 aligns across 9 bases. Sequenced input: CD8+ T cells sorted from blood. The clonotype originates from a woman under 30 in good health. In nucleotides, the CDR3 is TGTGCCAGCAACCCCATGACTAGCGGTTCCTACAATGAGCAGTTCTTC. Amino acids: CASNPMTSGSYNEQFF.